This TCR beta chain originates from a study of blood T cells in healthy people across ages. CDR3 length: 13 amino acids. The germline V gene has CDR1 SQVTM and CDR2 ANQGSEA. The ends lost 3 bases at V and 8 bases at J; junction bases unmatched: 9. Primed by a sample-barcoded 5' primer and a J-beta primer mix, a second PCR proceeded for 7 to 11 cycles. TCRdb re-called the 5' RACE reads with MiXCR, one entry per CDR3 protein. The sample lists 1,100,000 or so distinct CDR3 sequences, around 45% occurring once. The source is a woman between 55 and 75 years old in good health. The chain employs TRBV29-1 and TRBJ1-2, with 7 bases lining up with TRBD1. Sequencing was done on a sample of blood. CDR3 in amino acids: CSVEADRVGGYTF. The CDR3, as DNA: TGCAGCGTTGAGGCCGACAGGGTAGGAGGCTACACCTTC.